Below are 5 T cell receptor beta chains sequenced from a single sample in a study of T cells in women clearing cervical HPV infection listed by TCRdb under 2018. The library was produced with the immunoSEQ multiplex PCR assay. The clones in this table, taken by TCRdb from immuneACCESS, are in-frame only. Not every clone is retained; where verified, under half of the shortfall comes from an unresolved V gene, and the cause of the rest is unknown. This sample's clone table shows 40,000 to 60,000 clones. Of the sample, approximately 0.9% is held by the ten largest clones. Sample: blood buffy coat. The source is a woman aged 18 to 75 with a cervical HPV16 infection that either progressed to CIN3+ or cleared (not recorded which).

Concerning this clone: The read gets to within 3 residues of the CDR3 end, and the germline J gene fills in the rest. The chain is built from TRBV6-1 and TRBJ1-2; D is uncertain. V was shortened by 0 bases and J by 0 bases, with 11 bases between the two germline ends. From germline, CDR1 is MNHNS and CDR2 SASEGT. The CDR3 is 16 residues long. CDR3 residues: CASSEALKVTNYGYTF. The sequenced CDR3 bases are TGTGCCAGCAGTGAAGCGCTGAAGGTTACTAACTATGGC.

As regards this clone: Sequencing ends 3 residues short of the CDR3 end; the germline J gene provides the rest. The chain recombines TRBV5-1 with TRBJ2-3; D might be TRBD1 (6 bases). CDR1 SGHRS and CDR2 YFSETQ come from the germline V gene. Trimming removed 5 bases from V and 6 bases from J, with 16 bases in between. There are 14 residues in the CDR3. The CDR3 bases that were read are TGCGCCAGCAGTGTCCACAGGGCAGAGGATACG. This sequence encodes CASSVHRAEDT. The CDR3, in full, reads CASSVHRAEDTQYF.

In the case of this clone: Read coverage stops 3 residues before the CDR3 terminus; the germline J gene supplies the remainder. V and J are TRBV5-4 and TRBJ1-2, with D possibly matching TRBD1 (6 bases). Germline lookup yields CDR1 SGHNT and CDR2 YYREEE (reference sequence). There are 13 residues in the CDR3. Here the CDR3 reads CASSFTGTTGYTF. CDR3 bases read: TGTGCCAGCAGCTTCACAGGGACGACGGGC.

To note about this clone: Compared with germline, one end of the junction differs, possibly owing to a read error. CDR3 bases read: TGTGCCAGTAGTTATGCGAGCTTAAACAGTGAA. Protein: CASSYASLNSE. The CDR3 reads in full as CASSYASLNSEAFF. This chain uses TRBV19 with TRBJ1-1; no clear D. The read ends 3 residues before the CDR3 terminus; that terminus is restored from the germline J gene. From germline, CDR1 is LNHDA and CDR2 SQIVND (reference sequence). The CDR3 spans 14 residues.

With respect to this clone: The read ends 3 residues shy of where the CDR3 ends; the end is completed using the germline J gene. This chain uses TRBV19 with TRBJ2-7; the match to TRBD2 covers 7 bases. From germline, CDR1 is LNHDA and CDR2 SQIVND (reference sequence). With 8 bases clipped from V and 0 bases from J, the junction kept 13 bases outside the gene matches. This CDR3 contains 16 residues. CDR3 DNA (partial): TGTGCCAGTTGGGGGGGACCAGGACGCAGCTCCTACGAG. Translating it yields CASWGGPGRSSYE. The complete CDR3 sequence is CASWGGPGRSSYEQYF.